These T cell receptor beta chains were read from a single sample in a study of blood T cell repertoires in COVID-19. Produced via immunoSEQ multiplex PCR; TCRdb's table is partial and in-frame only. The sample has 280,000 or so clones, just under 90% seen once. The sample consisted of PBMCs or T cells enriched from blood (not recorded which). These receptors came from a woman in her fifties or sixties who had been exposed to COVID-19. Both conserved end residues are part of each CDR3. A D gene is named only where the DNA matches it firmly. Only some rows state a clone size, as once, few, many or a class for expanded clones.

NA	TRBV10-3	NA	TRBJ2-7	TGTGCCATCAGCAGGGTAGGAACCTACGAGCAGTACTTC	CAISRVGTYEQYF
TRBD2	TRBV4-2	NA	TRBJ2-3	TGTGCCAGCAGCCAAGGGGTATCGTCAGCGGGGAGCACAGATACGCAGTATTTT	CASSQGVSSAGSTDTQYF
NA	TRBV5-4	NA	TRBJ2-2	TGTGCCAGCAGCTCAACGTTTGGCGGGGCTTACGGCACCGGGGAGCTGTTTTTT	CASSSTFGGAYGTGELFF
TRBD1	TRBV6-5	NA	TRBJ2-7	TGTGCCAGCAGAGACAGGGGGCTTAGCGAGCAGTACTTC	CASRDRGLSEQYF
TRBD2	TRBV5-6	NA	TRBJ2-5	TGTGCCAGCAGCTCGGTGAGGACTAGCGGGGGAACTGGCGTGGAGACCCAGTACTTC	CASSSVRTSGGTGVETQYF
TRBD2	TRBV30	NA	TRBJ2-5	TGTGCCTGGAGTAGGCGGGAGCAAGAGACCCAGTACTTC	CAWSRREQETQYF
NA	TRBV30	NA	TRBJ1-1	TGTGCCTGGAGTTCAGGGATCATGAACACTGAAGCTTTCTTT	CAWSSGIMNTEAFF
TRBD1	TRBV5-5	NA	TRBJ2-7	TGTGCCAGCAGCTTACCCGGGACAGAGACCTACGAGCAGTACTTC	CASSLPGTETYEQYF
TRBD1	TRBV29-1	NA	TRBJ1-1	TGCAGCGTCCGAACAGGGGGCCTCACTGAAGCTTTCTTT	CSVRTGGLTEAFF
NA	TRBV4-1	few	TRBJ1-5	TGCGCCAGCAGCCAAGGCGTACAGAGCAATCAGCCCCAGCATTTT	CASSQGVQSNQPQHF
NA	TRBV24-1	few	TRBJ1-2	TGTGCCACCAGTGATTCGAGAGGCTTCGCCTATGGCTACACCTTC	CATSDSRGFAYGYTF
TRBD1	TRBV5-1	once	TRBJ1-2	TGCGCCAGCAGTATCAGGGGGGCCTCTGGCTACACCTTC	CASSIRGASGYTF
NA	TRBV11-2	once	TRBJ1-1	TGTGCCAGCAGCTTTCCCGGGCGGGTTACTGAAGCTTTCTTT	CASSFPGRVTEAFF
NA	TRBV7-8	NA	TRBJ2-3	TGTGCCAGCAGACAGGGACACACAGATACGCAGTATTTT	CASRQGHTDTQYF
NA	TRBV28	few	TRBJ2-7	TGTGCCAGCAGTTCAGTGAACTACGAGCAGTACTTC	CASSSVNYEQYF
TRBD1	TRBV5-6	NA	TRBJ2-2	TGTGCCAGCAGCCCTGACAGGGGGCTTACCGGGGAGCTGTTTTTT	CASSPDRGLTGELFF
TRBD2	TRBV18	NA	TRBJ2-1	TGTGCCAGCTCACCACCGCGGGGGGGCAGCTACAATGAGCAGTTCTTC	CASSPPRGGSYNEQFF
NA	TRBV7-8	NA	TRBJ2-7	TGTGCCAGCAGCTTCACGGGGGAATCCCACGAGCAGTACTTC	CASSFTGESHEQYF
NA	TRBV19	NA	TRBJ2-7	TGTGCCAGTAGTATTGGCCACTCCTACGAGCAGTACTTC	CASSIGHSYEQYF
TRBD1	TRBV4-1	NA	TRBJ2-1	TGCGCCAGCAGCCAGCGACAGGGGGCGCCGAATGAGCAGTTCTTC	CASSQRQGAPNEQFF
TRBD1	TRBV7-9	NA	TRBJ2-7	TGTGCCAGCAGCCGCGGGACAGGGGCTTCCTACGAGCAGTACTTC	CASSRGTGASYEQYF
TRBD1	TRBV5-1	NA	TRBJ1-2	TGCGCCAGCAGCCAAACAGGGGGAAATGGCTACACCTTC	CASSQTGGNGYTF
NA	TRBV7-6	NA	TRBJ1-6	TGTGCCAGCAGCCCCGGGGTCGGGGGGGCGTCGTATAATTCACCCCTCCACTTT	CASSPGVGGASYNSPLHF
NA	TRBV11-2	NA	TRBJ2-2	TGTGCCAGCAGCGTAACCCCTAATTCCGGGGAGCTGTTTTTT	CASSVTPNSGELFF
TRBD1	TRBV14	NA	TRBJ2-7	TGTGCCAGCAGCCCTTACGTCGGACAGGCCCAGGAGCAGTACTTC	CASSPYVGQAQEQYF
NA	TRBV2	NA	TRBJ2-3	TGTGCCAGCAGTGGAGTAGATACGCAGTATTTT	CASSGVDTQYF
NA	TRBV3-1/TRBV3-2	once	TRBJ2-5	TGTGCCAGCAGCCAAGAACTAGCTCAAGAGACCCAGTACTTC	CASSQELAQETQYF
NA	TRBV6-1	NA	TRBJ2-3	TGTGCCAGCAGTGAAATTACAGCCACAGATACGCAGTATTTT	CASSEITATDTQYF
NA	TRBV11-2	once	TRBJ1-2	TGTGCCAGCAGCTCAACGGAACAGACCAGGGGAAGATATGGCTACACCTTC	CASSSTEQTRGRYGYTF
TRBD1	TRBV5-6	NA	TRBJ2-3	TGTGCCAGCAGCTTGCAGGGGGCGGCAGATACGCAGTATTTT	CASSLQGAADTQYF
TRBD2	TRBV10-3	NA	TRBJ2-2	TGTGCCATCAGTGAGTCGGTAGTAGCGGGGGTAAACACCGGGGAGCTGTTTTTT	CAISESVVAGVNTGELFF
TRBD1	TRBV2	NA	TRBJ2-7	TGTGCCAGCGGGGGACAGGGAAGCTCCTACGAGCAGTACTTC	CASGGQGSSYEQYF
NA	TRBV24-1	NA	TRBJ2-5	TGTGCCACCAGTGATCCCGGACTCATCCAAGAGACCCAGTACTTC	CATSDPGLIQETQYF
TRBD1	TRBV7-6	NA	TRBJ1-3	TGTGCCAGCAGCTTAACACCGGGACAGGGACTCTCGGGAAACACCATATATTTT	CASSLTPGQGLSGNTIYF
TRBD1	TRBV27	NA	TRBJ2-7	TGTGCCAGTAAAAGCGGGACAGGGGCCTACGAGCAGTACTTC	CASKSGTGAYEQYF
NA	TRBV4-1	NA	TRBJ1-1	TGCGCCAGCAGCCAATTACAGGGTACGACTGAAGCTTTCTTT	CASSQLQGTTEAFF
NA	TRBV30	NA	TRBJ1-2	TGTGCCTGGAGTTTTCAGGCAAACTATGGCTACACCTTC	CAWSFQANYGYTF
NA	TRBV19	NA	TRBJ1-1	TGTGCCAGTAGTGACTCGAGGTGGCCCGTGAACACTGAAGCTTTCTTT	CASSDSRWPVNTEAFF
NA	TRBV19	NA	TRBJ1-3	TGTGCCAGTGACATCCCAAACTCTGGAAACACCATATATTTT	CASDIPNSGNTIYF
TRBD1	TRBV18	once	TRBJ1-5	TGTGCCAGCTCCCCGGACAGGAATCAGCCCCAGCATTTT	CASSPDRNQPQHF
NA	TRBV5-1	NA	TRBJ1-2	TGCGCCAGCCGGGCCGGTTTGTCGGGGAACTATGGCTACACCTTC	CASRAGLSGNYGYTF
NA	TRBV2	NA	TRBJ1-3	TGTGCCAGCAGTGAAGGCGGAGGGATCGGAAACACCATATATTTT	CASSEGGGIGNTIYF
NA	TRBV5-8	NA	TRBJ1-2	TGTGCCAGCAGCTACGTAGGTAGCTCTAACTATGGCTACACCTTC	CASSYVGSSNYGYTF
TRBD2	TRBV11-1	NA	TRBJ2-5	TGTGCCAGCAGCCCCGGGACTAACCAAGAGACCCAGTACTTC	CASSPGTNQETQYF
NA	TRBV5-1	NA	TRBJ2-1	TGCGCCAGCAGCTTGGTGTCCGGGGGAGCAAGTACCAATGAGCAGTTCTTC	CASSLVSGGASTNEQFF
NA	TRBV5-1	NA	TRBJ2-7	TGCGCCAGCAGGTGGGACAATTACGAGCAGTACTTC	CASRWDNYEQYF
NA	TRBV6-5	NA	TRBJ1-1	TGTGCCAGCAGGCCCCGGGGTGGGAACACTGAAGCTTTCTTT	CASRPRGGNTEAFF
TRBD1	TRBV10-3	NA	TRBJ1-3	TGTGCCACGACAGGGGGCCCTGGAAACACCATATATTTT	CATTGGPGNTIYF
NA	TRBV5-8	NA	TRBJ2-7	TGTGCCAGCAGCTTGGATAGGGGCGAGCAGTACTTC	CASSLDRGEQYF